Given below is one T cell receptor (beta chain) in context. What it binds is unknown. The germline gives CDR1 SGDLS, CDR2 YYNGEE. V shed 4 bases and J 7 bases; nucleotides not matched to a gene: 4. The CDR3 totals 13 residues. This sample was taken from a study of cytomegalovirus exposure and HLA in healthy donors. Primers included in the PCR were 60 Vbeta and 13 Jbeta primers. Sequencing used immunoSEQ multiplex PCR; TCRdb keeps in-frame clones, though not all of them. Here the sample table reports over 100,000 clones. General observations from the study: Apparent HLA restriction characterized most CMV-associated TCR beta chains in a later analysis. A later analysis found common viral pathogens apparently linked to several of the most significant clusters.

The rearrangement joins TRBV9 to TRBJ1-4, with TRBD1 matching 7 bases. Sequenced: PBMCs. This TCR was recovered from a young man in good health and CMV-seronegative. CDR3 residues: CASSKDRAEKLFF. The CDR3 DNA sequence: TGTGCCAGCAGCAAAGACAGGGCTGAAAAACTGTTTTTT.